This is a list of T cell receptor beta chains from one sample in a study of blood T cell repertoires in COVID-19. The method was immunoSEQ multiplex PCR; TCRdb's version includes in-frame clones alone and lacks a portion of them. The sample holds about 130,000 clones, roughly four fifths seen once. Material: peripheral blood. The source of these receptors is a woman aged 45-65 years with acute or convalescent COVID-19. Both conserved end residues are part of each CDR3. The D gene is left open where the match is weak. Size is omitted from some rows. Given values are once, few, many or a class for expanded clones.

clone_size	j_call	d_call	v_call	cdr3_nt	cdr3_aa
once	TRBJ2-3	-	TRBV4-2	TGTGCCAGCAGCCAGCCGTGGACTAGCACAGATACGCAGTATTTT	CASSQPWTSTDTQYF
-	TRBJ1-4	TRBD1	TRBV5-6	TGTGCCAGCAGCTTGGGGACAGGGGGCAGTGAAAAACTGTTTTTT	CASSLGTGGSEKLFF
-	TRBJ1-2	-	TRBV30	TGTGCCTGTCCCAGCGTGGTCTATGGCTACACCTTC	CACPSVVYGYTF
once	TRBJ2-7	TRBD2	TRBV20-1	TGCAGTGCCGGGGGGGGCTACGAGCAGTACTTC	CSAGGGYEQYF
-	TRBJ1-6	TRBD1	TRBV5-1	TGCGCCAGCAGCTCTACCGGGACAGGGTATAATTCACCCCTCCACTTT	CASSSTGTGYNSPLHF
-	TRBJ2-1	-	TRBV2	TGTGCCAGCAGTTTCACCGTCCCGGCGGATGAGCAGTTCTTC	CASSFTVPADEQFF
-	TRBJ2-3	TRBD2	TRBV29-1	TGCAGCGTGGGACTAGCGGAAGATACGCAGTATTTT	CSVGLAEDTQYF
-	TRBJ2-1	TRBD1	TRBV18	TGTGCCAGCTCACCGGGACAGGGGGCCCCAAGCTCCTACAATGAGCAGTTCTTC	CASSPGQGAPSSYNEQFF
-	TRBJ1-4	TRBD1	TRBV7-9	TGTGCCAGCAGCTTAGCGCAGGGGGCCCAAAAACTGTTTTTT	CASSLAQGAQKLFF
-	TRBJ2-6	-	TRBV7-9	TGTGCCAGCAGCTTGGGGCCAAGCTCTGGGGCCAACGTCCTGACTTTC	CASSLGPSSGANVLTF
-	TRBJ1-2	-	TRBV28	TGTGCCAGTTACAGCCACGGCTACACCTTC	CASYSHGYTF
-	TRBJ2-6	-	TRBV6-5	TGTGCCAGCAGCGCAGGGACTGGGGCCAACGTCCTGACTTTC	CASSAGTGANVLTF
-	TRBJ1-2	-	TRBV10-2	TGCGCCAGCAGTGACCCAGGGGCCGGCTATGGCTACACCTTC	CASSDPGAGYGYTF
-	TRBJ2-7	TRBD2	TRBV6-2/TRBV6-3	TGTGCCAGCAGCTTCCCCCCGACTAGCGGGATTATCTACGAGCAGTACTTC	CASSFPPTSGIIYEQYF
-	TRBJ2-3	-	TRBV6-2/TRBV6-3	TGTGCCAGCAGTTACCCCCCACTTGGTATAACGCAGTATTTT	CASSYPPLGITQYF
-	TRBJ2-3	-	TRBV14	TGTGCCAGCAGCCAAGATAGTGCGCAGTATTTT	CASSQDSAQYF
-	TRBJ1-1	-	TRBV5-5	TGTGCCAGCAGCTTGTATTCCAACACTGAAGCTTTCTTT	CASSLYSNTEAFF
-	TRBJ2-7	TRBD1	TRBV28	TGTGCCAGCAGAGAACGAATCGTCACAGGGGGGAAATACGAGCAGTACTTC	CASRERIVTGGKYEQYF
-	TRBJ1-2	-	TRBV18	TGTGCCAGCTCACCATCCGGGGACTATGGCTACACCTTC	CASSPSGDYGYTF
-	TRBJ2-1	TRBD2	TRBV27	TGTGCCAGCAGCATCATAGCGGGAGGATACAATGAGCAGTTCTTC	CASSIIAGGYNEQFF